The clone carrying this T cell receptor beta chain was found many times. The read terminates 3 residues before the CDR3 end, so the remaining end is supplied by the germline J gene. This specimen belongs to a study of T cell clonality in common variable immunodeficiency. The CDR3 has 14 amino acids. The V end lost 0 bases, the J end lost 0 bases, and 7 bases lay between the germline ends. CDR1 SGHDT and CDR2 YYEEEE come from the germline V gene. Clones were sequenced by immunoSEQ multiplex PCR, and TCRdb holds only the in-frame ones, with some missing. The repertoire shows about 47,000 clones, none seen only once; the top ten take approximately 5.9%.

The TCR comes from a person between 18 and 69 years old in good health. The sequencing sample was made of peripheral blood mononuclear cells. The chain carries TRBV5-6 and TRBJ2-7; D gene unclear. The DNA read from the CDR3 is TGTGCCAGCAGCTTGGAAGGGCCCTCCTACGAG. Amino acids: CASSLEGPSYE. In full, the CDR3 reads CASSLEGPSYEQYF.